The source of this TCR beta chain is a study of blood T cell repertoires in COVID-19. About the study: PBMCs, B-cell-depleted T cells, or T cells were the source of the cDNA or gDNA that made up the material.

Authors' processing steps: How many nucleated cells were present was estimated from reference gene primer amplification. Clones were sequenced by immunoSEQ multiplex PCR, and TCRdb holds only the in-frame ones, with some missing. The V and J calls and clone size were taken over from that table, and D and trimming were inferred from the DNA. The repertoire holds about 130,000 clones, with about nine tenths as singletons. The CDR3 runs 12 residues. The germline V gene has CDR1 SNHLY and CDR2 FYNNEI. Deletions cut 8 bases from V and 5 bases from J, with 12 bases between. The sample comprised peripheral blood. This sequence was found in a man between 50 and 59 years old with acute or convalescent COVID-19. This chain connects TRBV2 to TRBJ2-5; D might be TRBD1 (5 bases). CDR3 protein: CASYLAGETQYF. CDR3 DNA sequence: TGTGCCAGCTACCTTGCAGGGGAGACCCAGTACTTC.